This T cell receptor (beta chain) derives from a study of shared clonotypes between healthy human individuals. Study background: Donor composition was a couple of women and a few men, aged 18 to 49. Findings and limits, study-wide: Some naive CD4 clonotypes, around 4.9%, turned up in common across a handful of donors.

Investigators spread the genomic DNA of each subset evenly over several immunoSEQ plates. The DNA input per sorted-subset replicate PCR was 200 ng, corresponding to some 30,000 T cell genomes. Assay used: immunoSEQ multiplex PCR; TCRdb lists only in-frame clones, some missing. The data contain under 600,000 clones, more than 95% of them singletons. As concerns this clone: Its antigen is still unknown. This sample also contains other DNA sequences that code for the same CDR3.

The V and J ends lost 3 bases and 0 bases respectively, with 9 bases between them. The CDR3 length is 14 residues. Per germline, CDR1 GTSNPN and CDR2 SVGIG (reference sequence). Source material: naive CD4+ T cells sorted from blood. Sample subset: CD45RA+ positively selected. The sequence was obtained from a woman between 25 and 40 years old in good health. The rearrangement links TRBV30 to TRBJ1-3; the D gene is possibly TRBD1 (5 bases). The CDR3 here is CAWSRGGSGNTIYF. DNA for the CDR3: TGTGCCTGGAGCCGGGGGGGCTCTGGAAACACCATATATTTT. The full variable domain, completed using reference TRBV30 and TRBJ1-3, is SQTIHQWPATLVQPVGSPLSLECTVEGTSNPNLYWYRQAAGRGLQLLFYSVGIGQISSEVPQNLSASRPQDRQFILSSKKLLLSDSGFYLCAWSRGGSGNTIYFGEGSWLTVV.